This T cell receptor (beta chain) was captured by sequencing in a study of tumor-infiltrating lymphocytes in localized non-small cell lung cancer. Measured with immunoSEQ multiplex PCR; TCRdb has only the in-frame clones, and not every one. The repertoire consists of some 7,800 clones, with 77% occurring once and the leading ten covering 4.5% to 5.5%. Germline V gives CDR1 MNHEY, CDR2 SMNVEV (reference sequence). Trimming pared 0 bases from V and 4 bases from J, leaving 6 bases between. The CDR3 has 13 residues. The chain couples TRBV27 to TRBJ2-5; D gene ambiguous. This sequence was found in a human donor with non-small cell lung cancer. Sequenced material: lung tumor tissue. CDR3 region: CASSLSIGETQYF. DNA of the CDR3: TGTGCCAGCAGTTTATCGATTGGAGAGACCCAGTACTTC.